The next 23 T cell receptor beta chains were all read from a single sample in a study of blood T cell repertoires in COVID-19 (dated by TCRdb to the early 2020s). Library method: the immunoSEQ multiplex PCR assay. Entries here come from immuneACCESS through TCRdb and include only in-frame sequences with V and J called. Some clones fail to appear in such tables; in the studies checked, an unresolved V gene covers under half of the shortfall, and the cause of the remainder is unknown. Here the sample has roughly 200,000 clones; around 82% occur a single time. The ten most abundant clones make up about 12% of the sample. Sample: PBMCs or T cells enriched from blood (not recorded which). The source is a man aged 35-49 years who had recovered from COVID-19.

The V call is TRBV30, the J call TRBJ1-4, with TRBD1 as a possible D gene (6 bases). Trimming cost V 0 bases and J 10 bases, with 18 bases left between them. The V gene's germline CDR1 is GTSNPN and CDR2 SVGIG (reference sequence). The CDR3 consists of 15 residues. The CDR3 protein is CAWSVGTNPEGKLFF. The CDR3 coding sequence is TGTGCCTGGAGTGTGGGGACAAATCCCGAGGGAAAACTGTTTTTT.

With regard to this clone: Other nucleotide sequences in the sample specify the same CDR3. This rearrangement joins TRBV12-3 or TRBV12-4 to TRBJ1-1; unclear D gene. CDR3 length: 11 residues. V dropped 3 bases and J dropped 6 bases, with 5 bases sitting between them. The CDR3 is CASSFSAEAFF. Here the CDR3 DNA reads TGTGCCAGCAGTTTTTCGGCTGAAGCTTTCTTT.

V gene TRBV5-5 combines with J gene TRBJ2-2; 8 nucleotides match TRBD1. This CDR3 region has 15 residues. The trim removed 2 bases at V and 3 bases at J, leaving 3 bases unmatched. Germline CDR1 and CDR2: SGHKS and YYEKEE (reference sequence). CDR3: CASSFGQGYTGELFF. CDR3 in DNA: TGTGCCAGCAGCTTTGGACAGGGCTACACCGGGGAGCTGTTTTTT.

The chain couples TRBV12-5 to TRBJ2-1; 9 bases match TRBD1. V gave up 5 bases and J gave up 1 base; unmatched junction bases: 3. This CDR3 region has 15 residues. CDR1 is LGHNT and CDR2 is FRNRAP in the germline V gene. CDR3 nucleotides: TGTGCTAGTGGTATGGGACAGGGTTCCTACAATGAGCAGTTCTTC. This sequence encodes CASGMGQGSYNEQFF.

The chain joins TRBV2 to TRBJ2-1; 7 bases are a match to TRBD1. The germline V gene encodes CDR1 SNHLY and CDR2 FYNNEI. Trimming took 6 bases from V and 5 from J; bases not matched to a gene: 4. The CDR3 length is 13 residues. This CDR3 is CASRDRDHNEQFF. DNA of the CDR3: TGTGCCAGCAGAGACAGGGATCACAATGAGCAGTTCTTC.

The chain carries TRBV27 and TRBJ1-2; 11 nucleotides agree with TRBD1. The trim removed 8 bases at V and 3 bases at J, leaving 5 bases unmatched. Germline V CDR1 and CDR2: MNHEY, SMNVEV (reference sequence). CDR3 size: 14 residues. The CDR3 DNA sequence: TGTGCCAGCTCGGGGGACAGGGGGTACTATGGCTACACCTTC. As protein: CASSGDRGYYGYTF.

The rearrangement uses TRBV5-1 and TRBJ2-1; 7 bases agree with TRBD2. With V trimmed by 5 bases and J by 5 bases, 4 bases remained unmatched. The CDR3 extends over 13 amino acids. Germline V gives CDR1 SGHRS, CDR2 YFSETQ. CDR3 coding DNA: TGCGCCAGCAGTCCTAGCGGAGACAATGAGCAGTTCTTC. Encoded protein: CASSPSGDNEQFF. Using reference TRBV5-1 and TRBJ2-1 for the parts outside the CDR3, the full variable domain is KAGVTQTPRYLIKTRGQQVTLSCSPISGHRSVSWYQQTPGQGLQFLFEYFSETQRNKGNFPGRFSGRQFSNSRSEMNVSTLELGDSALYLCASSPSGDNEQFFGPGTRLTVL.

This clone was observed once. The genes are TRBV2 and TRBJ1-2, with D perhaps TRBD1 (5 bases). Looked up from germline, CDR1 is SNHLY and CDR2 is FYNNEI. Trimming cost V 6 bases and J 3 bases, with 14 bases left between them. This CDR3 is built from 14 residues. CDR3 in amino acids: CASRLAQGDYGYTF. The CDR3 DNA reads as TGTGCCAGCAGGTTGGCGCAGGGTGACTATGGCTACACCTTC.

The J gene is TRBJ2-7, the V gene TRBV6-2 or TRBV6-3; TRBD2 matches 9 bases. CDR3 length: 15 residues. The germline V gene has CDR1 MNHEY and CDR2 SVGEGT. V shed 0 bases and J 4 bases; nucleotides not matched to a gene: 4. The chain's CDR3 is CASSYSGTSLYEQYF. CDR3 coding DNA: TGTGCCAGCAGTTACTCCGGGACTAGCCTTTACGAGCAGTACTTC.

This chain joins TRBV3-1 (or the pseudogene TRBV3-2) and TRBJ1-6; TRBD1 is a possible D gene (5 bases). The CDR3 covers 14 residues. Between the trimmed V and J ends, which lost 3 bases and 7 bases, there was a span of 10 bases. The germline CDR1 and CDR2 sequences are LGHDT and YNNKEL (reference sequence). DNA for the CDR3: TGTGCCAGCAGCCAGCAGGGCTCAAATTCACCCCTCCACTTT. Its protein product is CASSQQGSNSPLHF.

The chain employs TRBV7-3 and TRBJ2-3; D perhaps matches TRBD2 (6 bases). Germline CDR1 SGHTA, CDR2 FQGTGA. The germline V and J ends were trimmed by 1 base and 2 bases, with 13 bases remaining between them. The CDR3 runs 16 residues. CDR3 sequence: CASSLIRGGNTDTQYF. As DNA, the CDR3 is TGTGCCAGCAGCTTAATCCGGGGAGGAAACACAGATACGCAGTATTTT.

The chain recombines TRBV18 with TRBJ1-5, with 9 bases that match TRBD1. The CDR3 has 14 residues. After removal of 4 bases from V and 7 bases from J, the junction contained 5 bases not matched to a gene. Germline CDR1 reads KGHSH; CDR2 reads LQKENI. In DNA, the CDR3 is TGTGCCAGCTCACTAGGGACAGGGCGACAGCCCCAGCATTTT. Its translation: CASSLGTGRQPQHF.

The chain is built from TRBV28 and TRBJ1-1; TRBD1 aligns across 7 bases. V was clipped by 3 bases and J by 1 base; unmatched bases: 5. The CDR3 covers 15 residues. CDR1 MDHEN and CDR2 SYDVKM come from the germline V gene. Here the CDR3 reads CASSFRDRRNTEAFF. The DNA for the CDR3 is TGTGCCAGCAGTTTTCGGGACAGACGGAACACTGAAGCTTTCTTT.

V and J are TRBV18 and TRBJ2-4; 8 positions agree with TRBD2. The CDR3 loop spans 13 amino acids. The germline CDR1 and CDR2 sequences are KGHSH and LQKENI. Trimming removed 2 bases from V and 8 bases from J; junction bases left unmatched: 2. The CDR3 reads CASSPAGGYIQYF. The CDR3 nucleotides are TGTGCCAGCTCACCAGCGGGGGGATACATTCAGTACTTC.

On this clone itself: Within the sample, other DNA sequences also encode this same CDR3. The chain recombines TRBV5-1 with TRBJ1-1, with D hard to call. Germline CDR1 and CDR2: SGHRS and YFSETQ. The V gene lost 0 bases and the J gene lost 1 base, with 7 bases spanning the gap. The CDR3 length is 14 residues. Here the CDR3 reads CASSLGPGNTEAFF. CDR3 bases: TGCGCCAGCAGCTTGGGCCCGGGGAACACTGAAGCTTTCTTT.

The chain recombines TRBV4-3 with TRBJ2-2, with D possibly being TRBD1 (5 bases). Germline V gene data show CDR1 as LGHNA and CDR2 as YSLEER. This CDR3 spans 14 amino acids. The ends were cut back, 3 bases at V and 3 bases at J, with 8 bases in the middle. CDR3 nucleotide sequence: TGCGCCAGCAGCCAGGGCAGGGACACCGGGGAGCTGTTTTTT. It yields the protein CASSQGRDTGELFF.

CDR3: CASSSLELTTYEQYF. As DNA, the CDR3 is TGTGCCAGCAGTTCCCTTGAATTAACTACCTACGAGCAGTACTTC. The rearrangement uses TRBV28 and TRBJ2-7; no clear D. This CDR3 contains 15 residues. Germline V gene data show CDR1 as MDHEN and CDR2 as SYDVKM. Trimming cost V 4 bases and J 2 bases, with 15 bases left between them.

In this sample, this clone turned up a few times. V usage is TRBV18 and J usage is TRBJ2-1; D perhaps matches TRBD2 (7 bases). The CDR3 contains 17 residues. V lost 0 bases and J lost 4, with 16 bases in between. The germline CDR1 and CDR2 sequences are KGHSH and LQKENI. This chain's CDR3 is CASSPPLARGPYNEQFF. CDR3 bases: TGTGCCAGCTCACCACCTCTCGCGCGGGGGCCATACAATGAGCAGTTCTTC.

CDR3 sequence reads: CASNPGLNRINQPQHF. In DNA, the CDR3 is TGTGCCAGTAACCCCGGCCTCAACAGGATTAATCAGCCCCAGCATTTT. The genes are TRBV19 and TRBJ1-5, with a tentative D call TRBD1 (5 bases). Germline CDR1 LNHDA, CDR2 SQIVND (reference sequence). This CDR3 contains 16 residues. The V gene lost 7 bases and the J gene lost 4 bases, with 20 bases spanning the gap.

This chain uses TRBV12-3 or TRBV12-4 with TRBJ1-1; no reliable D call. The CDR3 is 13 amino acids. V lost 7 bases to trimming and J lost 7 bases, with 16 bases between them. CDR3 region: CASTPNMIGEAFF. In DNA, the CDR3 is TGTGCCAGCACCCCGAATATGATCGGTGAAGCTTTCTTT.

The CDR3 sequence: CASSLGTTTTGELFF. CDR3 nucleotide sequence: TGTGCCAGCAGCCTTGGGACTACCACCACCGGGGAGCTGTTTTTT. This chain connects TRBV7-9 to TRBJ2-2, with 7 bases that match TRBD2. This CDR3 has 15 residues. The germline CDR1 and CDR2 sequences are SEHNR and FQNEAQ (reference sequence). V trimming: 5 bases; J trimming: 4 bases; junction bases outside the gene matches: 7.

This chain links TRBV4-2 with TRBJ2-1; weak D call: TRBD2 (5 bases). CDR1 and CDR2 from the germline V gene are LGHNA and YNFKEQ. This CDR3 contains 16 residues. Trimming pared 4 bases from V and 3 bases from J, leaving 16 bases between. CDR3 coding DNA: TGTGCCAGCAGCCGCCTTGAGGGCAACGGCTACAATGAGCAGTTCTTC. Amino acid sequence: CASSRLEGNGYNEQFF.

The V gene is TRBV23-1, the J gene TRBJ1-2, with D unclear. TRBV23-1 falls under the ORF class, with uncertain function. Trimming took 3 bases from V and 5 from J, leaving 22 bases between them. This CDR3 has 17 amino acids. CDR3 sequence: CASSQPDGLWVGYGYTF. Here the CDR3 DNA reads TGCGCCAGCAGTCAGCCTGATGGGCTATGGGTGGGTTATGGCTACACCTTC.